The 24 T cell receptor beta chains reported below all come from one sample, sequenced in a study of OX40 agonist ivuxolimab in advanced cancers. This table comes from immunoSEQ multiplex PCR, and its TCRdb copy is limited to in-frame clones, with some not included. The sample carries over 80,000 clones, 70% to 90% recorded once. This material consisted of CD4+ or CD8+ T cells sorted from blood, taken in a trial of the OX40 agonist ivuxolimab. Source of these receptors: an adult with an advanced solid tumor such as melanoma, head and neck, liver or kidney cancer.

This sequence joins TRBV20-1 and TRBJ1-2; D is ambiguous. CDR3 length equals 11 residues. Deletions cut 3 bases from V and 1 base from J, with 3 bases between. Germline CDR1 and CDR2: DFQATT and SNEGSKA (reference sequence). CDR3 sequence (DNA): TGCAGTGCTAGTATTAACTATGGCTACACCTTC. Protein sequence: CSASINYGYTF.

The rearrangement joins TRBV29-1 to TRBJ1-5; D uncertain. The CDR3 is made up of 13 amino acids. Germline V gives CDR1 SQVTM, CDR2 ANQGSEA. Trimming removed 7 bases from V and 4 bases from J, with 14 bases in between. CDR3 sequence: CSGSWGTNQPQHF. The CDR3 nucleotides are TGCAGCGGAAGTTGGGGAACAAATCAGCCCCAGCATTTT.

The chain uses TRBV11-2 and TRBJ1-1; the D gene is possibly TRBD1 (5 bases). V was clipped by 3 bases and J by 9 bases, with 14 bases between them. The CDR3 covers 13 residues. CDR1 and CDR2 (germline): SGHAT, FQNNGV. CDR3 loop: CASSFERQTQAFF. The CDR3 coding sequence is TGTGCCAGCAGCTTCGAAAGACAGACTCAAGCTTTCTTT.

The V call is TRBV27, the J call TRBJ1-1, with D hard to call. Per the germline V gene, CDR1 is MNHEY and CDR2 is SMNVEV (reference sequence). There are 15 residues in the CDR3. Trimming took off 1 base at V and 2 bases at J, with 11 bases between the two ends. This chain's CDR3 is CASSLYRPVNTEAFF. The CDR3, as DNA: TGTGCCAGCAGTTTATATAGGCCAGTTAACACTGAAGCTTTCTTT.

The V gene is TRBV19, the J gene TRBJ1-5; D remains unclear. Trimming cost V 6 bases and J 1 base, with 13 bases left between them. This CDR3 has 15 residues. Germline CDR1 and CDR2: LNHDA and SQIVND (reference sequence). The DNA of the CDR3 is TGTGCCAGTAGGCTGGCCGACCTCAGCAATCAGCCCCAGCATTTT. Translating it yields CASRLADLSNQPQHF.

This chain connects TRBV6-6 to TRBJ2-7; 7 nucleotides line up with TRBD2. The germline gives CDR1 MNHNY, CDR2 SVGAGI (reference sequence). After removal of 5 bases from V and 2 bases from J, the junction contained 6 bases not matched to a gene. This CDR3 is 14 amino acids long. CDR3 sequence (DNA): TGTGCCAGCAGTACCTCACTAGCGACCTACGAGCAGTACTTC. This gives the protein CASSTSLATYEQYF.

The genes are TRBV30 and TRBJ2-1; D remains unclear. The CDR3 spans 12 residues. V lost 0 bases, J lost 6 bases, and 6 bases lay in between. Germline-derived CDR1 and CDR2 are GTSNPN and SVGIG (reference sequence). CDR3 sequence (DNA): TGTGCCTGGAGTGTACCTGGCAATGAGCAGTTCTTC. Amino acids: CAWSVPGNEQFF.

This sequence joins TRBV7-2 and TRBJ2-7; TRBD2 might be the D (5 bases). Germline loops: CDR1 SGHTA, CDR2 FQGNSA. This CDR3 has 12 residues. V was pared by 1 base and J by 11 bases, with 12 bases between. In DNA, the CDR3 is TGTGCCAGCAGCTTAGAGTCTAGCAAGAAGTACTTC. It codes for CASSLESSKKYF.

The chain couples TRBV19 to TRBJ2-7; the match to TRBD2 covers 7 bases. Unmatched junction bases numbered 3, after V lost 4 bases and J lost 3 bases. Germline assignment: CDR1 LNHDA and CDR2 SQIVND (reference sequence). The CDR3 totals 13 residues. In nucleotides, the CDR3 is TGTGCCAGTAGTAGGGGGGGACTCTACGAGCAGTACTTC. Amino acids: CASSRGGLYEQYF.

The genes are TRBV2 and TRBJ1-1, with 9 bases fitting TRBD1. Germline CDR1 SNHLY, CDR2 FYNNEI. V dropped 6 bases and J dropped 0; count of bases not matched to a gene: 2. CDR3 length equals 14 residues. CDR3 sequence: CASRGQGLNTEAFF. The CDR3 DNA reads TGTGCCAGCAGAGGACAGGGGTTGAACACTGAAGCTTTCTTT.

The rearrangement joins TRBV19 to TRBJ2-5; D may be TRBD2 (5 bases). In germline, CDR1 is LNHDA, CDR2 SQIVND (reference sequence). CDR3 length equals 13 residues. Trimming removed 1 base at V and 5 bases at J, with 8 bases between. CDR3 sequence reads: CASSIGGYETQYF. The CDR3 DNA sequence: TGTGCCAGTAGTATAGGAGGGTATGAGACCCAGTACTTC.

The chain links TRBV11-2 to TRBJ2-5; D may correspond to TRBD1 or TRBD2 (5 bases each). The CDR3 loop spans 12 amino acids. The germline gives CDR1 SGHAT, CDR2 FQNNGV. Trimming took 8 bases from V and 4 from J, leaving 11 bases between them. CDR3 sequence reads: CASRGQGETQYF. The CDR3 region has the DNA TGTGCCAGCCGCGGGCAGGGAGAGACCCAGTACTTC. Full variable domain (missing parts from reference TRBV11-2 and TRBJ2-5): EAGVAQSPRYKIIEKRQSVAFWCNPISGHATLYWYQQILGQGPKLLIQFQNNGVVDDSQLPKDRFSAERLKGVDSTLKIQPAKLEDSAVYLCASRGQGETQYFGPGTRLLVL.

The chain joins TRBV11-3 to TRBJ1-1; tentative D call: TRBD1 (5 bases). The CDR3 covers 14 residues. Germline CDR1 reads SGHNT; CDR2 reads YENEEA. Trimming removed 0 bases at V and 5 bases at J, with 10 bases between. CDR3 sequence reads: CASSLDLGGTEAFF. The CDR3 DNA sequence: TGTGCCAGCAGCTTAGATTTGGGGGGGACTGAAGCTTTCTTT. Supplemented by reference TRBV11-3 and TRBJ1-1, the full variable domain reads EAGVVQSPRYKIIEKKQPVAFWCNPISGHNTLYWYLQNLGQGPELLIRYENEEAVDDSQLPKDRFSAERLKGVDSTLKIQPAELGDSAVYLCASSLDLGGTEAFFGQGTRLTVV.

J is TRBJ2-7 and V is TRBV18; D not certain. V dropped 1 base and J dropped 4 bases, with 5 bases sitting between them. Germline-derived CDR1 and CDR2 are KGHSH and LQKENI. This CDR3 has 12 residues. The CDR3 DNA sequence: TGTGCCAGCTCACCACTCGGGTACGAGCAGTACTTC. Amino acids: CASSPLGYEQYF.

As regards this clone: One end of the junction does not line up with germline, which may come from a read error. This chain joins TRBV6-1 and TRBJ2-7, with D hard to call. CDR1 and CDR2 from the germline V gene are MNHNS and SASEGT. The CDR3 consists of 14 residues. The CDR3 reads CASSETGYPYEQYF. Written as DNA, the CDR3 is TGTGCCAGCAGTGAAACTGGGTACCCCTATGAGCAGTACTTC.

V gene TRBV7-8 combines with J gene TRBJ1-1; no firm D call. Germline assignment: CDR1 SGHVS and CDR2 FQNEAQ. Trimming stripped 1 base from V and 0 bases from J, with 12 bases between. There are 16 residues in the CDR3. The CDR3 sequence is CASSLGPHGMNTEAFF. The CDR3 DNA follows: TGTGCCAGCAGCTTAGGGCCGCACGGTATGAACACTGAAGCTTTCTTT.

The chain combines TRBV9 with TRBJ1-6, with D unclear. The V end was cut by 2 bases, the J end by 8 bases, with 11 bases between. The CDR3 is 14 amino acids. Germline CDR1 SGDLS, CDR2 YYNGEE. CDR3 in amino acids: CASSVGAPHSPLHF. The CDR3, as DNA: TGTGCCAGCAGCGTCGGAGCCCCCCATTCACCCCTCCACTTT.

The V and J genes are TRBV5-1 and TRBJ2-7; D is tentatively TRBD1 or TRBD2 (6 bases each). From germline, CDR1 is SGHRS and CDR2 YFSETQ. CDR3 length: 13 amino acids. The V end was cut by 7 bases, the J end by 3 bases, with 14 bases between. The CDR3 spells CASRGQGSYEQYF. The CDR3 DNA sequence: TGCGCCAGCCGGGGGCAGGGAAGCTACGAGCAGTACTTC.

V gene TRBV7-8 combines with J gene TRBJ1-5; possibly TRBD1 for D (5 bases). The CDR3 is made up of 15 amino acids. The germline V and J ends were trimmed by 0 bases and 3 bases, with 9 bases remaining between them. Germline lookup yields CDR1 SGHVS and CDR2 FQNEAQ. The CDR3 loop is CASSLAAGFNQPQHF. In DNA form, the CDR3 reads TGTGCCAGCAGCTTAGCAGCAGGGTTCAATCAGCCCCAGCATTTT.

This clone came up a few times. The rearrangement links TRBV7-2 to TRBJ2-2, with unresolved D. Germline V gene sequence: CDR1 SGHTA, CDR2 FQGNSA. CDR3 length equals 11 residues. Trimming left V 7 bases short and J 5 bases short, with 5 bases between. The CDR3 DNA is TGTGCCAGCACCAGAACCGGGGAGCTGTTTTTT. Translated: CASTRTGELFF.

The chain couples TRBV5-6 to TRBJ2-3; no definite D call. The CDR3 is 13 amino acids. V dropped 0 bases and J dropped 2 bases, with 4 bases sitting between them. Germline V gives CDR1 SGHDT, CDR2 YYEEEE. DNA of the CDR3: TGTGCCAGCAGCTTGGGATCCACAGATACGCAGTATTTT. This sequence encodes CASSLGSTDTQYF.

The chain employs TRBV2 and TRBJ1-1; unclear D gene. Trimming left V 7 bases short and J 5 bases short, with 8 bases between. The CDR3 is 11 amino acids. Germline values: CDR1 SNHLY, CDR2 FYNNEI. The CDR3: CASKSGTEAFF. As DNA, the CDR3 is TGTGCCAGCAAATCTGGGACTGAAGCTTTCTTT.

The chain employs TRBV7-3 and TRBJ1-2; no clear D gene. The CDR3 has 13 residues. With 1 base removed from V and 3 bases from J, the gap between germline ends came to 6 bases. Germline CDR1 SGHTA, CDR2 FQGTGA. Written as DNA, the CDR3 is TGTGCCAGCAGCTTAAACGGGGACTATGGCTACACCTTC. This sequence encodes CASSLNGDYGYTF.

In this sample, this clone turned up once. The chain combines TRBV19 with TRBJ2-4, with a tentative D call TRBD1 (6 bases). There are 15 residues in the CDR3. Germline V gives CDR1 LNHDA, CDR2 SQIVND (reference sequence). V dropped 4 bases and J dropped 5 bases, with 15 bases sitting between them. The CDR3 bases are TGTGCCAGTAGTACAGGGGAAGAAATAGAAAACATTCAGTACTTC. This translates into CASSTGEEIENIQYF.